This T cell receptor (beta chain) was recorded in a study of immune characterization of retroperitoneal liposarcoma. TCRdb analysed the PCR reads with MiXCR anew, one entry per CDR3 protein. The table shows around 5,000 distinct CDR3 sequences, with around 32% occurring only once. In this sample, this clonotype turned up a few times. What was sequenced was tumor tissue. The sequence derives from a female donor with retroperitoneal liposarcoma.

This CDR3 is CAISGKGGSGGDQETQYF. The DNA of the CDR3 is TGTGCCATCAGTGGAAAGGGAGGTAGCGGAGGGGACCAAGAGACCCAGTACTTC. The chain joins TRBV10-3 to TRBJ2-1, with TRBD2 as a possible D gene (6 bases). The J call may be faulty, since TRBJ2-5 better matches the DNA end. Germline CDR1 ENHRY, CDR2 SYGVKD. The CDR3 loop spans 18 amino acids.